The 10 T cell receptor beta chains reported below all come from one sample, sequenced in a study of T cell responses to AZD1222 COVID-19 vaccine. Profiled with immunoSEQ multiplex PCR; TCRdb holds only in-frame clones, not every one. The data contain roughly 85,000 clones, 88% of them singletons. This specimen was peripheral blood, taken on day 0 of MenACWY control vaccination. The receptors derive from an adult in good health.

This rearrangement joins TRBV6-5 to TRBJ2-3, with a weak D call TRBD1 (6 bases). This CDR3 is built from 13 residues. V was trimmed by 7 bases and J by 2 bases, leaving 10 bases between them. CDR1 and CDR2 (germline): MNHEY, SVGAGI. The CDR3 DNA is TGTGCCAGCAAACGGACAGACACAGATACGCAGTATTTT. This encodes CASKRTDTDTQYF.

The chain has TRBV24-1 and TRBJ1-3, with 7 bases matching TRBD1. The junction had 6 bases not matched to a gene; V was cut back by 2 bases and J by 0 bases. Germline V gives CDR1 KGHDR, CDR2 SFDVKD. The CDR3 contains 17 residues. The CDR3 sequence is CATSDSGTASSGNTIYF. CDR3 nucleotide sequence: TGTGCCACCAGTGATTCCGGGACAGCGAGCTCTGGAAACACCATATATTTT.

This chain uses TRBV11-2 with TRBJ2-3; a possible D gene is TRBD1 (6 bases). Looked up from germline, CDR1 is SGHAT and CDR2 is FQNNGV. V lost 4 bases to trimming and J lost 0 bases, with 14 bases between them. This CDR3 has 16 amino acids. The CDR3 here is CASSSRGILSTDTQYF. CDR3 in DNA: TGTGCCAGCAGCTCTAGGGGGATATTGAGCACAGATACGCAGTATTTT.

This clone was seen just once. The chain recombines TRBV7-9 with TRBJ1-4; D unresolved. The CDR3 is 12 residues long. Trimming took 5 bases from V and 5 from J, leaving 6 bases between them. CDR1 SEHNR and CDR2 FQNEAQ come from the germline V gene (reference sequence). CDR3 protein: CASSGRNEKLFF. The CDR3 DNA follows: TGTGCCAGCAGCGGAAGGAATGAAAAACTGTTTTTT.

This chain links TRBV7-2 with TRBJ2-5; 9 bases are a match to TRBD2. CDR1 and CDR2 (germline): SGHTA, FQGNSA. This CDR3 comprises 16 residues. V was clipped by 5 bases and J by 2 bases; unmatched bases: 9. In nucleotides, the CDR3 is TGTGCCAGCAGCGTGCGGACTAGCGAGACTCAAGAGACCCAGTACTTC. This translates into CASSVRTSETQETQYF. The variable domain in full, with the rest retrieved from reference TRBV7-2 and TRBJ2-5, is GAGVSQSPSNKVTEKGKDVELRCDPISGHTALYWYRQSLGQGLEFLIYFQGNSAPDKSGLPSDRFSAERTGGSVSTLTIQRTQQEDSAVYLCASSVRTSETQETQYFGPGTRLLVL.

This sequence joins TRBV10-3 and TRBJ2-3; 9 bases align to TRBD2. The CDR3 is 15 residues long. The germline CDR1 and CDR2 sequences are ENHRY and SYGVKD. After removal of 5 bases from V and 6 bases from J, the junction contained 9 bases not matched to a gene. CDR3 sequence reads: CAISITLAGSDTQYF. The CDR3, as DNA: TGTGCCATCAGTATAACGCTAGCGGGGAGCGATACGCAGTATTTT.

The rearrangement joins TRBV5-4 to TRBJ1-5, with 8 bases matching TRBD1. The CDR3 length is 15 residues. Trimming cost V 9 bases and J 5 bases; bases outside gene matches: 13. Germline V CDR1 and CDR2: SGHNT, YYREEE (reference sequence). In nucleotides, the CDR3 is TGTGCCACAGGGGCAGGGGGCTCGATCGATCAGCCCCAGCATTTT. It encodes CATGAGGSIDQPQHF. Complete variable domain (other parts from reference TRBV5-4 and TRBJ1-5): ETGVTQSPTHLIKTRGQQVTLRCSSQSGHNTVSWYQQALGQGPQFIFQYYREEENGRGNFPPRFSGLQFPNYSSELNVNALELDDSALYLCATGAGGSIDQPQHFGDGTRLSIL.

The chain carries TRBV28 and TRBJ2-2; D not resolved. Trimming removed 4 bases at V and 5 bases at J, with 11 bases between. Germline V CDR1 and CDR2: MDHEN, SYDVKM. The CDR3 has 14 residues. The CDR3 loop reads CASSSPLVTGELFF. The CDR3 DNA follows: TGTGCCAGCAGTTCCCCCCTAGTTACCGGGGAGCTGTTTTTT.

The chain combines TRBV7-2 with TRBJ1-1; D unresolved. Germline V lookup: CDR1 SGHTA, CDR2 FQGNSA. V was trimmed by 2 bases and J by 0 bases, leaving 10 bases between them. This CDR3 region has 15 residues. CDR3 amino acids: CASSLFVRVNTEAFF. The CDR3 DNA is TGTGCCAGCAGCTTATTTGTACGGGTGAACACTGAAGCTTTCTTT.

The chain employs TRBV4-2 and TRBJ1-5, with TRBD1 as a possible D gene (5 bases). The CDR3 sequence is 16 residues long. The germline V and J ends were trimmed by 1 base and 3 bases, with 13 bases remaining between them. Germline-derived CDR1 and CDR2 are LGHNA and YNFKEQ. The CDR3 region is CASSQGGTGHNQPQHF. Written as DNA, the CDR3 is TGTGCCAGCAGCCAAGGGGGGACTGGTCACAATCAGCCCCAGCATTTT.